This TCR beta chain was captured by sequencing in a study of blood T cell repertoires in COVID-19. Study overall: From the United States, Italy and Spain came samples of acute and convalescent COVID-19. The analysed material was cDNA or gDNA that came from T cells, B-cell-depleted T cells, or PBMCs.

There are 11 residues in the CDR3. CDR1 is MGHDK, CDR2 SYGVNS, per germline. Trimming left V 3 bases short and J 4 bases short, with 4 bases between. The Seattle site enrolled patients during active infection and followed them longitudinally. As originally analysed: Amplification from reference gene primers served as the basis for estimated nucleated cell counts. Measured with immunoSEQ multiplex PCR; TCRdb has only the in-frame clones, and not every one. The D gene and trimming were derived from the DNA, and the V and J assignments and clone size from that table. Among roughly 350,000 clones listed, approximately 87% were seen once.

This TCR was recovered from a woman between 50 and 59 years old with COVID-19, enrolled during active disease. The source material was peripheral blood. The V gene is TRBV25-1, the J gene TRBJ2-7; D is ambiguous. DNA for the CDR3: TGTGCCAGCAGTGATTCTTACGAGCAGTACTTC. It yields the protein CASSDSYEQYF.